The sequence of this TCR beta chain was determined in a study of Ad26.COV2.S vaccination and SARS-CoV-2 variants. Study background: Ad26.COV2.S shots went into the muscle once or twice, 56 days apart.

V shed 4 bases and J shed 1 base, with 14 bases lying between them. The germline V gene encodes CDR1 SGHNT and CDR2 YYREEE (reference sequence). The CDR3 is 15 residues long. Generated by immunoSEQ multiplex PCR, the TCRdb table keeps only in-frame clones and is missing some. The sample gives about 680,000 clones, about 89% of which show up once; roughly 1.5% is in the top ten. Treatment denoted: 19 received Ad26.COV2.S at low or high dose, single or two shots; roughly five received placebo; per-sample allocation not given. Specimens were obtained on day 63 following the first vaccine or placebo injection.

The chain joins TRBV5-4 to TRBJ1-1; TRBD1 might be the D (5 bases). The TCR was taken from a person aged 18 to 65 who received the Ad26.COV2.S COVID-19 vaccine or a placebo. The source material was peripheral blood, sampled in a trial of Ad26.COV2.S vaccine versus placebo. The CDR3 coding sequence is TGTGCCAGCAGCCTCTCTTTGGGGGGGAACACTGAAGCTTTCTTT. Amino acids: CASSLSLGGNTEAFF.